This TCR beta chain was identified during a study of cytomegalovirus exposure and HLA in healthy donors. Germline V gene sequence: CDR1 SNHLY, CDR2 FYNNEI. After removal of 5 bases from V and 4 bases from J, the junction contained 4 bases not matched to a gene. The CDR3 has 15 residues. 13 Jbeta primers and 60 Vbeta primers were used for the PCR. Profiled with immunoSEQ multiplex PCR; TCRdb holds only in-frame clones, not every one. The table includes roughly 120,000 clones, over 65% detected once. With respect to this clone: Antigen: not known.

The study, taken as a whole, reports: Some TCR beta chains (around 160 of them) were listed as cytomegalovirus-associated.

The sequence was obtained from a woman younger than 45 in good health and CMV-seropositive. Sample: PBMCs. This chain links TRBV2 with TRBJ2-5; 13 bases fit TRBD2. This CDR3 reads CASSWTSGGTETQYF. In nucleotides, the CDR3 is TGTGCCAGCAGTTGGACTAGCGGGGGCACAGAGACCCAGTACTTC.